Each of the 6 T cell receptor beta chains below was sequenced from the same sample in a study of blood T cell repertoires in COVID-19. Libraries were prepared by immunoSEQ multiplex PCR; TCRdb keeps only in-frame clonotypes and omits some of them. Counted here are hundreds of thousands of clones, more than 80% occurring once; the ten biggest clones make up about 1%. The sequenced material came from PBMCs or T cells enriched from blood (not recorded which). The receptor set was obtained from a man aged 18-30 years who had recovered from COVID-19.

DNA for the CDR3: TGCGCCAGCAGCCAATTAACCCCGGGATCTGAAGCTTTCTTT. This gives the protein CASSQLTPGSEAFF. The V gene is TRBV4-3, the J gene TRBJ1-1; no clear D. Trimming removed 2 bases at V and 6 bases at J, with 13 bases between. The CDR3 contains 14 residues. Germline values: CDR1 LGHNA, CDR2 YSLEER.

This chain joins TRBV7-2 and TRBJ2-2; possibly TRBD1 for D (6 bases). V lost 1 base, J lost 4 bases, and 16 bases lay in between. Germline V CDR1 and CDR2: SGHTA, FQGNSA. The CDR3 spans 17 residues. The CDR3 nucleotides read TGTGCCAGCAGCTTAGTTCTTTCGGGACACATCACCGGGGAGCTGTTTTTT. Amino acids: CASSLVLSGHITGELFF.

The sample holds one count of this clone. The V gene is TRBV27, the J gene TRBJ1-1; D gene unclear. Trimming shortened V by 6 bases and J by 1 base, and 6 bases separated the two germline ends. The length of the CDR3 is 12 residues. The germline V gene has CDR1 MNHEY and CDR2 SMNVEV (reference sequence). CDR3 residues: CASRERNTEAFF. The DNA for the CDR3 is TGTGCCAGCAGGGAGAGGAACACTGAAGCTTTCTTT.

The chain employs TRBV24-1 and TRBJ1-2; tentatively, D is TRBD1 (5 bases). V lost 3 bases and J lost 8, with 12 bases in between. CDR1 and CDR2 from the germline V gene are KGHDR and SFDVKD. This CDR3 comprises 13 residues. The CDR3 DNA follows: TGTGCCACCAGTGATATAGGGGCTCGGGGCTACACCTTC. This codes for CATSDIGARGYTF.

CDR3 protein: CASKSGRGTYEQYF. The CDR3 nucleotides read TGTGCCAGTAAAAGCGGGAGGGGCACCTACGAGCAGTACTTC. This rearrangement joins TRBV19 to TRBJ2-7, with TRBD2 identical over 10 bases. Trimming took 7 bases from V and 2 from J; bases not matched to a gene: 5. The CDR3 length is 14 residues. Per germline, CDR1 LNHDA and CDR2 SQIVND (reference sequence).

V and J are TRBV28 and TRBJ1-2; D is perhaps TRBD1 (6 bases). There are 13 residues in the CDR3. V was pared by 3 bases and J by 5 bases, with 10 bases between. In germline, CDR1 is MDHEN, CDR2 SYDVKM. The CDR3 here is CASSFDRTYGYTF. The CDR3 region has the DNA TGTGCCAGCAGTTTCGACAGGACGTATGGCTACACCTTC.